What follows describes a single T cell receptor beta chain. The data were taken from a study of blood T cell repertoires in COVID-19. Study information: Some COVID-19 samples were acute and others convalescent; all came from the United States, Italy and Spain.

The CDR3 has 13 residues. V lost 3 bases to trimming and J lost 6 bases, with 11 bases between them. Germline V gene lookup returns CDR1 SGHVS and CDR2 FQNEAQ. Authors' methods: Nucleated cell counts were estimated from reference gene primer amplification. TCRdb's table, derived via immunoSEQ multiplex PCR, lists solely in-frame clones and lacks some. That table gives V, J and clone size, and the DNA gave D and trimming. The data show more than 85,000 clones, with more than 65% seen just once and roughly 3.8% held by the top ten. Sequencing was done on a sample of peripheral blood. The chain couples TRBV7-8 to TRBJ1-2; D perhaps matches TRBD1 (6 bases). The sequence derives from a woman over 75 with acute or convalescent COVID-19. This chain's CDR3 is CASSFRQVDGYTF. CDR3 sequence (DNA): TGTGCCAGCAGCTTCAGACAGGTTGATGGCTACACCTTC.